Listed here are 18 T cell receptor beta chains from one sample, sequenced in a study of blood T cell repertoires in COVID-19. TCRdb's table, derived via immunoSEQ multiplex PCR, lists solely in-frame clones and lacks some. The sample contains 350,000 to 450,000 clones, 85% of which appear only once. Sequencing used peripheral blood. The receptors here all came from a woman younger than 30 with acute or convalescent COVID-19.

The V gene is TRBV7-7, the J gene TRBJ2-3; 8 bases agree with TRBD1. The CDR3 consists of 14 residues. CDR1 and CDR2 (germline): SSHAT, FNYEAQ (reference sequence). Unmatched junction bases numbered 2, after V lost 5 bases and J lost 1 base. CDR3 sequence: CASSPTGGTDTQYF. The CDR3 nucleotides are TGTGCCAGCAGCCCGACAGGGGGCACAGATACGCAGTATTTT. The entire variable domain, with the rest obtained from reference TRBV7-7 and TRBJ2-3, is as follows: GAGVSQSPRYKVTKRGQDVTLRCDPISSHATLYWYQQALGQGPEFLTYFNYEAQPDKSGLPSDRFSAERPEGSISTLTIQRTEQRDSAMYRCASSPTGGTDTQYFGPGTRLTVL.

The V call is TRBV11-2, the J call TRBJ2-7, with 7 bases identical to TRBD1. The CDR3 is 19 residues long. Germline lookup yields CDR1 SGHAT and CDR2 FQNNGV. V was pared by 2 bases and J by 3 bases, with 19 bases of the junction left unmatched. The CDR3 nucleotides read TGTGCCAGCAGCTTATCCACCCCTGACTGGGGACAGCCTAACTACGAGCAGTACTTC. Translating it yields CASSLSTPDWGQPNYEQYF.

This chain joins TRBV13 and TRBJ1-2, with 8 bases aligning to TRBD1. The CDR3 spans 15 residues. Looked up from germline, CDR1 is PRHDT and CDR2 is FYEKMQ (reference sequence). V gave up 5 bases and J gave up 4 bases; unmatched junction bases: 9. As DNA, the CDR3 is TGTGCCAGCAGCCCGAGACAGGGGCGCCTCTATGGCTACACCTTC. The encoded protein is CASSPRQGRLYGYTF.

This CDR3 is CASSLFRTGLNTEAFF. Written as DNA, the CDR3 is TGTGCCAGCAGCTTATTCAGGACAGGGCTGAACACTGAAGCTTTCTTT. The chain couples TRBV11-2 to TRBJ1-1; TRBD1 matches at 8 bases. Germline loops: CDR1 SGHAT, CDR2 FQNNGV. The trim removed 2 bases at V and 0 bases at J, leaving 5 bases unmatched. This CDR3 region has 16 residues.

This clone was seen just once. V gene TRBV2 combines with J gene TRBJ2-5; maybe TRBD2 (6 bases). This CDR3 region has 14 residues. V was clipped by 4 bases and J by 2 bases, with 11 bases between them. Germline V lookup: CDR1 SNHLY, CDR2 FYNNEI. CDR3 nucleotide sequence: TGTGCCAGCAGTGGGGGACTGAATCAAGAGACCCAGTACTTC. Translating gives CASSGGLNQETQYF. The variable domain in full, with the rest retrieved from reference TRBV2 and TRBJ2-5, is EPEVTQTPSHQVTQMGQEVILRCVPISNHLYFYWYRQILGQKVEFLVSFYNNEISEKSEIFDDQFSVERPDGSNFTLKIRSTKLEDSAMYFCASSGGLNQETQYFGPGTRLLVL.

The V call is TRBV19, the J call TRBJ1-4; TRBD1 might be the D (5 bases). V gave up 2 bases and J gave up 7 bases, with 5 bases separating them. Germline values: CDR1 LNHDA, CDR2 SQIVND (reference sequence). The CDR3 is 12 residues long. CDR3 sequence reads: CASSIRGEKLFF. Written as DNA, the CDR3 is TGTGCCAGTAGTATAAGGGGTGAAAAACTGTTTTTT.

The chain joins TRBV4-1 to TRBJ2-3; TRBD2 aligns across 7 bases. The CDR3 is made up of 16 amino acids. V lost 0 bases and J lost 2; bases outside the gene matches: 5. CDR1 and CDR2 from the germline V gene are MGHRA and YSYEKL. The CDR3 spells CASSQDWGGFTDTQYF. CDR3 DNA sequence: TGCGCCAGCAGCCAAGATTGGGGGGGTTTCACAGATACGCAGTATTTT.

V is TRBV6-5 and J is TRBJ2-5, with 9 bases aligning to TRBD2. CDR1 MNHEY and CDR2 SVGAGI come from the germline V gene. The CDR3 is 15 residues long. With V trimmed by 6 bases and J by 2 bases, 7 bases remained unmatched. The CDR3 reads CASRRGSGGQETQYF. In DNA, the CDR3 is TGTGCCAGCAGGAGGGGTAGCGGGGGTCAAGAGACCCAGTACTTC.

The chain has TRBV6-5 and TRBJ2-3, with 14 bases that match TRBD2. CDR3 length: 14 amino acids. Germline CDR1 reads MNHEY; CDR2 reads SVGAGI. V lost 8 bases, J lost 4 bases, and 2 bases stayed unmatched. The CDR3 loop is CASGTSGSPDTQYF. CDR3 DNA sequence: TGTGCCAGCGGGACTAGCGGGAGCCCAGATACGCAGTATTTT.

V usage is TRBV11-2 and J usage is TRBJ2-7; 8 bases are a match to TRBD1. The CDR3 spans 16 residues. Germline trimming cut 1 base from V and 1 base from J; bases unmatched to any gene: 6. CDR1 and CDR2 (germline): SGHAT, FQNNGV. CDR3 DNA sequence: TGTGCCAGCAGCTTAGTCACAGGGGGATCGTCCTACGAGCAGTACTTC. This encodes CASSLVTGGSSYEQYF.

The V and J genes are TRBV21-1 and TRBJ2-7; TRBD2 is the table's D call, not checked against the DNA. TRBV21-1 is noted as a pseudogene. This CDR3 region has 14 residues. The CDR3 DNA reads TGTGCCAGCAGCAAAGTGGGAGGGGCCTACGAGCAGTACTTC. Protein: CASSKVGGAYEQYF.

The chain links TRBV10-1 to TRBJ1-1, with D hard to call. Germline V CDR1 and CDR2: WNHNN, SYGVQD (reference sequence). V was pared by 5 bases and J by 1 base, with 8 bases between. CDR3 length: 13 amino acids. For the CDR3, the DNA is TGCGCCAGCAGTCGGGGATCGAACACTGAAGCTTTCTTT. Protein sequence: CASSRGSNTEAFF.

V usage is TRBV9 and J usage is TRBJ1-4, with 9 bases lining up with TRBD1. Germline values: CDR1 SGDLS, CDR2 YYNGEE. The V segment lost 0 bases and the J segment 1 base; nucleotides outside the gene matches: 7. CDR3 length equals 18 residues. CDR3: CASSVGGTGHGTNEKLFF. Written as DNA, the CDR3 is TGTGCCAGCAGCGTAGGGGGGACAGGGCACGGAACTAATGAAAAACTGTTTTTT. The whole variable domain, filled in from reference TRBV9 and TRBJ1-4, reads DSGVTQTPKHLITATGQRVTLRCSPRSGDLSVYWYQQSLDQGLQFLIQYYNGEERAKGNILERFSAQQFPDLHSELNLSSLELGDSALYFCASSVGGTGHGTNEKLFFGSGTQLSVL.

V gene TRBV2 combines with J gene TRBJ2-2; TRBD2 agrees at 7 bases. The CDR3 has 15 residues. The germline gives CDR1 SNHLY, CDR2 FYNNEI. V lost 3 bases to trimming and J lost 0 bases; unmatched junction nucleotides: 1. CDR3 nucleotide sequence: TGTGCCAGCAGTGATGGGGGGGCGAACACCGGGGAGCTGTTTTTT. The encoded protein is CASSDGGANTGELFF.

The chain joins TRBV7-3 to TRBJ2-3, with 12 bases matching TRBD2. The CDR3 contains 16 residues. The germline V gene encodes CDR1 SGHTA and CDR2 FQGTGA. V lost 3 bases, J lost 2 bases, and 3 bases stayed unmatched. CDR3 sequence reads: CASSLLAGGNTDTQYF. CDR3 nucleotides: TGTGCCAGCAGCTTGCTAGCGGGGGGGAACACAGATACGCAGTATTTT. The complete variable domain, with remaining parts taken from reference TRBV7-3 and TRBJ2-3, reads GAGVSQTPSNKVTEKGKYVELRCDPISGHTALYWYRQSLGQGPEFLIYFQGTGAADDSGLPNDRFFAVRPEGSVSTLKIQRTERGDSAVYLCASSLLAGGNTDTQYFGPGTRLTVL.

The CDR3 DNA sequence: TGTGCCAGCTCACCGACGACAGACGATTATGGCTACACCTTC. Amino acids: CASSPTTDDYGYTF. The chain uses TRBV18 and TRBJ1-2; perhaps TRBD1 as D (5 bases). The germline V gene has CDR1 KGHSH and CDR2 LQKENI. This CDR3 spans 14 amino acids. V lost 3 bases and J lost 5, with 13 bases in between.

V usage is TRBV5-5 and J usage is TRBJ1-1; D might be TRBD1 (5 bases). V lost 5 bases to trimming and J lost 2 bases, with 13 bases between them. The V gene's germline CDR1 is SGHKS and CDR2 YYEKEE (reference sequence). There are 14 residues in the CDR3. The CDR3 nucleotides are TGTGCCAGCAGTAAGGAGGGGCCAAACACTGAAGCTTTCTTT. Its translation: CASSKEGPNTEAFF.

The gene calls are TRBV29-1 and TRBJ2-7, with 12 bases aligning to TRBD2. There are 12 residues in the CDR3. Germline CDR1 is SQVTM and CDR2 is ANQGSEA. With V trimmed by 5 bases and J by 6 bases, 2 bases remained unmatched. The CDR3 bases are TGCAGCGTTACTAGCGGGAGGCTCGAGCAGTACTTC. It encodes CSVTSGRLEQYF.